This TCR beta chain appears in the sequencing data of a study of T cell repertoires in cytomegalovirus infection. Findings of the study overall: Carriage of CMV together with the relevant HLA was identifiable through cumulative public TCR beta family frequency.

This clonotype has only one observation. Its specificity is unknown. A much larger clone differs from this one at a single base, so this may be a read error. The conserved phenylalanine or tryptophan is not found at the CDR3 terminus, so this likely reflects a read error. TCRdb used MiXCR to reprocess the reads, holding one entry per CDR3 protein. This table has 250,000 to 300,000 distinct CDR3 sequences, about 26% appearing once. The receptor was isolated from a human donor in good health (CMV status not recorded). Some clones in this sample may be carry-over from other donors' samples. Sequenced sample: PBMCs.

This chain's CDR3 is CASSFRQGKETQYL. DNA for the CDR3: TGTGCCAGCAGCTTCCGACAGGGGAAAGAGACCCAGTACCTC. The rearrangement joins TRBV7-8 to TRBJ2-5; the match to TRBD1 covers 8 bases. The CDR3 length is 14 residues. Losses at the gene ends were 3 bases for V and 3 bases for J; bases not matched to a gene: 3. Germline CDR1 SGHVS, CDR2 FQNEAQ.